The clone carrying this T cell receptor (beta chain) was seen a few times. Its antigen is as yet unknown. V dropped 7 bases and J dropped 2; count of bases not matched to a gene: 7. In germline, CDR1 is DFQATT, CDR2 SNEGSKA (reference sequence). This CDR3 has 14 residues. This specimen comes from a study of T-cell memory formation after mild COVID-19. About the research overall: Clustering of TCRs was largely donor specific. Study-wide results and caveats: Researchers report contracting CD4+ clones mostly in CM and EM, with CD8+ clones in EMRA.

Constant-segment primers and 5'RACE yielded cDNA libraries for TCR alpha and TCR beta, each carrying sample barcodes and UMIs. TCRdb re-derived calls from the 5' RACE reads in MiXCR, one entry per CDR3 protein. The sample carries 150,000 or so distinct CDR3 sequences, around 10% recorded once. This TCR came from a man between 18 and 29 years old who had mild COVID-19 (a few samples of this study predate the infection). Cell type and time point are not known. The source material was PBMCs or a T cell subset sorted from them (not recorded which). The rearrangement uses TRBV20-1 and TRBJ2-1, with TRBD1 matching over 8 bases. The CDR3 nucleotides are TGCAGTGTTGTCGGGACAGGACCCTACAATGAGCAGTTCTTC. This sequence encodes CSVVGTGPYNEQFF.